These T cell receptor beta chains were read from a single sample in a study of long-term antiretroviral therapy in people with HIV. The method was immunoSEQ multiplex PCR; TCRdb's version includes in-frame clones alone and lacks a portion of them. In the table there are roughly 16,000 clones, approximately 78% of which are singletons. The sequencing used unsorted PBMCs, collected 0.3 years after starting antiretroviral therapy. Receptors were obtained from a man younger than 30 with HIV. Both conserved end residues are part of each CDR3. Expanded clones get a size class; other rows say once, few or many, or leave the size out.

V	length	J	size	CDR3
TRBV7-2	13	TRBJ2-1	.	CASSNAHYNEQFF
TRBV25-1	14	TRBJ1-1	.	CASSDPDTNTEAFF
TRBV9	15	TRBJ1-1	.	CASSPSFRTDDEAFF
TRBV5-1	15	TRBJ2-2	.	CASSLRLADTGELFF
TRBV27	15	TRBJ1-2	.	CASSYGTPRSYGYTF
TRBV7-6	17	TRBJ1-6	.	CASSLEDIRSYNSPLHF
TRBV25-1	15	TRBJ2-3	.	CASSFSGGATDTQYF
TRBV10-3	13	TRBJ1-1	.	CAITARMNTEAFF
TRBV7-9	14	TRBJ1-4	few	CASSLAGGGEKLFF
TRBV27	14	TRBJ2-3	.	CASSYGLATDTQYF
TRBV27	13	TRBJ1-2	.	CASASGTNYGYTF
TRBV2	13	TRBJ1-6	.	CASNEHHNSPLHF
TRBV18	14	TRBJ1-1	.	CASSPRTGNTEAFF
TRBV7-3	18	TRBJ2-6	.	CASSPLGPMYSGANVLTF
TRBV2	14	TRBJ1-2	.	CASSEYRANYGYTF
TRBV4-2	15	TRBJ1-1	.	CASSPGQGEDTEAFF
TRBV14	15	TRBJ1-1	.	CASSQLYRGHTEAFF
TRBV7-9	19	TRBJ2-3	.	CASSGLNAGGALSTDTQYF
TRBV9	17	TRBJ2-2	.	CASSVSGGGANTGELFF
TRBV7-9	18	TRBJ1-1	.	CASSLDTWALFMNTEAFF
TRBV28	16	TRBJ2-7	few	CASSLLPGTAVYEQYF
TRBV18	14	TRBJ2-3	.	CASSPPPTTDTQYF
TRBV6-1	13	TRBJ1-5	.	CASSESKVESQHF
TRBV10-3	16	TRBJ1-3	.	CAISTSDGHSGNTIYF
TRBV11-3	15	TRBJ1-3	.	CASSLEGQLGNTIYF
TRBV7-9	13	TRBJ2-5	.	CASSLDRVRTQYF
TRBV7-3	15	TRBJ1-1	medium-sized	CASSLAGGDRTEAFF
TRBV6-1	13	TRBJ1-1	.	CASNYGRGPEAFF
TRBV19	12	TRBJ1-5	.	CASRGPDQPQHF
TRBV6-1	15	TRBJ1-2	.	CASSLETGTDYGYTF
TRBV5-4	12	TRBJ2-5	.	CASSRGLETQYF
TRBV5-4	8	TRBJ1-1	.	CASSSNDF
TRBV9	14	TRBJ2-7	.	CASSVYGGGYEQYF
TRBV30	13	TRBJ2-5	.	CAWSVFRGETQYF
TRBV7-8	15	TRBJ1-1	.	CASSPITVMNTEAFF
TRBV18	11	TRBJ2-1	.	CASSPDNEQFF
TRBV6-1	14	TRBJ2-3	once	CASIKTSNADTQYF
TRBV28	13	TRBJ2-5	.	CATLLGAQETQYF
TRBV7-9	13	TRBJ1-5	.	CASSFKGGEPQHF
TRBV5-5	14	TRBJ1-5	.	CASSYDRGLQPQHF
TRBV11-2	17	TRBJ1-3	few	CASSLPSYTEDWNTIYF
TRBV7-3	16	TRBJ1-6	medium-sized	CASSLSSGGIGSPLHF
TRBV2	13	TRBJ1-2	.	CASSGRESYGYTF
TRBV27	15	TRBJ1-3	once	CASSYRAYSGNTIYF
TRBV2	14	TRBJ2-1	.	CASRERGVYNEQFF
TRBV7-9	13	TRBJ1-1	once	CASSLDEGTEAFF
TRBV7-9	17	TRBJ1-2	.	CASSLIMEQGANYGYTF
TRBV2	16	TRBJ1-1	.	CASSDPPMKVNTEAFF
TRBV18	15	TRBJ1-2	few	CASSLRSWGENGYTF
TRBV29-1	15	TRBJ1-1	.	CSVVAGDGLITEAFF
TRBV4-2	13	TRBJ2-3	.	CASSQVGADTQYF
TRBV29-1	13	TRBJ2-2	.	CSVWGGETGELFF
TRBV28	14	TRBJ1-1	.	CASNPGGEAAEAFF
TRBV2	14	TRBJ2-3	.	CASSLQGPRDTQYF
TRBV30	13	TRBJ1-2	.	CAWSAGNQGGYTF
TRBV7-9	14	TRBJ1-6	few	CASSLVGGYSPLHF
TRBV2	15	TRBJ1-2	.	CASSDEGQGFYGYTF